This T cell receptor (beta chain) comes out of a study of blood T cells in healthy people across ages. This clonotype was picked up many times. Combining a sample-barcoded 5' primer with a J-beta primer mix, a second PCR ran for roughly 7 to 12 cycles. TCRdb re-called the 5' RACE reads through MiXCR, storing one row per CDR3 protein. This sample yields more than 1,000,000 distinct CDR3 sequences, of which around 25% are seen a single time; 0.65% to 0.95% belongs to the top ten. These data were also reused for a study on T cells of mothers and their children. That report adds: Whatever RNA was extracted went entirely into cDNA synthesis, at roughly 1.6 ug per 15 ul.

The TCR was taken from a girl aged 2-15 years in good health. Sequenced sample: blood.

The CDR3 DNA follows: TGCAGCGTTTTAGCAGGGGGAGAGACCCAGTACTTC. It encodes CSVLAGGETQYF. The gene calls are TRBV29-1 and TRBJ2-5; 7 bases are shared with TRBD1. CDR1 and CDR2 from the germline V gene are SQVTM and ANQGSEA. The CDR3 runs 12 residues. V was pared by 5 bases and J by 4 bases, with 4 bases of the junction left unmatched.